The T cell receptor beta chain under discussion was sequenced for a study of regulatory T cells in long-lasting Graves disease. Findings of the study overall: Newly diagnosed Graves' patients had higher TCR diversity than persistent ones.

The V and J ends lost 3 bases and 0 bases respectively, with 11 bases between them. The CDR3 has 14 amino acids. Germline CDR1 SQVTM, CDR2 ANQGSEA. This clonotype has a count of ten or more. Antigen unknown. The time point is: newly diagnosed GD, antithyroid drugs for less than 3 months. Researchers made the TCR library from RNA that was extracted from PBMCs. Diagnoses of Graves' disease were made by American Thyroid Association guidelines. Nine milliliters of peripheral blood went into EDTA tubes. Combining iRepertoire HTBI primers with Arm-PCR of CDR3 regions, the authors built TCR beta libraries. TCRdb re-called the multiplex PCR reads with MiXCR, one entry per CDR3 protein. The table includes about 240,000 distinct CDR3 sequences, 20% detected once.

The chain uses TRBV29-1 and TRBJ2-5; D possibly uses TRBD1 or TRBD2 (5 bases each). The TCR sequence derives from a female donor with Graves disease. Sequenced here: peripheral blood mononuclear cells (PBMCs), sampled at new diagnosis, from a patient treated with antithyroid drugs. CDR3 sequence reads: CSVDMGRHQETQYF. For the CDR3, the DNA is TGCAGCGTTGATATGGGACGGCACCAAGAGACCCAGTACTTC.